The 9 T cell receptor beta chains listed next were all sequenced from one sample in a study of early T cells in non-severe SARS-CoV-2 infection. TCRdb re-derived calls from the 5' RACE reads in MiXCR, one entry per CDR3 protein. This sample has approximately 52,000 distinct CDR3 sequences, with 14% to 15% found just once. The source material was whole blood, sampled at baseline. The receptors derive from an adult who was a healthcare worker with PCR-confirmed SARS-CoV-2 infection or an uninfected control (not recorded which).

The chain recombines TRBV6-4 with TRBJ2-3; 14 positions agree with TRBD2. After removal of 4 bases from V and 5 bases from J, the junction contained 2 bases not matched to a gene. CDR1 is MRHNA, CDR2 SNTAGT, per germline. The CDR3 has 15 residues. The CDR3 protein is CASSAGLAGGDTQYF. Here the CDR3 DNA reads TGTGCCAGCAGTGCCGGACTAGCGGGAGGAGATACGCAGTATTTT.

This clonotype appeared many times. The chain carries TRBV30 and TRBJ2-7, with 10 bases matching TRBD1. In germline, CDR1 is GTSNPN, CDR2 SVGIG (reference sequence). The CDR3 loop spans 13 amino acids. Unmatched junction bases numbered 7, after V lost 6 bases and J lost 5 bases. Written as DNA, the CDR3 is TGTGCCTGCTCCGGGACAGGGGTCCACGAGCAGTACTTC. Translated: CACSGTGVHEQYF.

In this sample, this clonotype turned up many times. The CDR3 sequence is CASSPGRLNTEAFF. The CDR3 region has the DNA TGTGCCAGCTCCCCGGGACGTCTGAACACTGAAGCTTTCTTT. The chain recombines TRBV5-6 with TRBJ1-1; possible D gene TRBD1, 5 bases. The CDR3 totals 14 residues. Germline CDR1 and CDR2: SGHDT and YYEEEE. Trimming cost V 7 bases and J 0 bases, with 13 bases left between them.

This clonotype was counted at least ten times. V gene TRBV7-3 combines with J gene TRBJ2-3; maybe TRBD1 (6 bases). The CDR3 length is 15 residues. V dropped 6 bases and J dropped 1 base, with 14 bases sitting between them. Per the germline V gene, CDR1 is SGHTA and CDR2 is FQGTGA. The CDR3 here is CASSNRVGGTDTQYF. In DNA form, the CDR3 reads TGTGCCAGCAGTAACAGGGTTGGGGGCACAGATACGCAGTATTTT.

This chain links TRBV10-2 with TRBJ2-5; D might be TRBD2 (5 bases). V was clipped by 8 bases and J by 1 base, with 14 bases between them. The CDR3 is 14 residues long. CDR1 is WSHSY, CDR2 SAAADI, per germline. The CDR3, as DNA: TGCGCCAGCGATCTAAGCGGAACCCAAGAGACCCAGTACTTC. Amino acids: CASDLSGTQETQYF.

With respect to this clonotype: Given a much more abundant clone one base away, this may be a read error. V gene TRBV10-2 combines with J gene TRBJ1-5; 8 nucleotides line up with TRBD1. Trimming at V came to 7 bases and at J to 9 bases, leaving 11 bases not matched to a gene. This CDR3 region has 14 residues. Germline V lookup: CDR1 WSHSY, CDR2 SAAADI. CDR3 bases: TGCGCCAGCAAGGAGGACAGGGAAGATCGGCCCCAGCATTTT. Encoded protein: CASKEDREDRPQHF.

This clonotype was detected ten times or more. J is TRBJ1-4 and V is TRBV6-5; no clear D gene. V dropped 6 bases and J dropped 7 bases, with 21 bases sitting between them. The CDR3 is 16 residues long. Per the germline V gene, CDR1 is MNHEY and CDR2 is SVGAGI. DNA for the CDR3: TGTGCCAGCAGCTCGGACGTTCAGCCCCGTCGTGAAAAACTGTTTTTT. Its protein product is CASSSDVQPRREKLFF.

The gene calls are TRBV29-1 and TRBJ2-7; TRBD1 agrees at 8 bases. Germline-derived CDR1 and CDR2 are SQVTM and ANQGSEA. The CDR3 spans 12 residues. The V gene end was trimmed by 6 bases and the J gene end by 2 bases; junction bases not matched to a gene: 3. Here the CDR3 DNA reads TGCAGCGTATCCAGGGGGCCCTACGAGCAGTACTTC. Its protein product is CSVSRGPYEQYF.

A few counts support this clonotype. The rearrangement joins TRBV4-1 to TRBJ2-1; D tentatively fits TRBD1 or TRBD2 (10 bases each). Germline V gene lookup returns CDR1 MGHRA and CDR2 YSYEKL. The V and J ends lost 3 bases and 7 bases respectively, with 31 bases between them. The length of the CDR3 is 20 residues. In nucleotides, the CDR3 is TGCGCCAGCAGCCAGGGGTTGAGACAGGGGGCTAGCGGGAGAAGAAATGAGCAGTTCTTC. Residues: CASSQGLRQGASGRRNEQFF.